This T cell receptor (beta chain) was identified in a study of blood T cell repertoires in COVID-19. The method was immunoSEQ multiplex PCR; TCRdb's version includes in-frame clones alone and lacks a portion of them. Here the sample spans 350,000 to 550,000 clones, about 89% being singletons. V gave up 11 bases and J gave up 7 bases; unmatched junction bases: 5. Germline V CDR1 and CDR2: SNHLY, FYNNEI. The CDR3 has 13 residues. The genes are TRBV2 and TRBJ2-2, with 12 bases aligning to TRBD1. The clonotype originates from a woman in her thirties with acute or convalescent COVID-19. What was sequenced was peripheral blood. The CDR3 spells CAGTGGWGGELFF. CDR3 in DNA: TGTGCCGGGACAGGGGGCTGGGGCGGGGAGCTGTTTTTT.